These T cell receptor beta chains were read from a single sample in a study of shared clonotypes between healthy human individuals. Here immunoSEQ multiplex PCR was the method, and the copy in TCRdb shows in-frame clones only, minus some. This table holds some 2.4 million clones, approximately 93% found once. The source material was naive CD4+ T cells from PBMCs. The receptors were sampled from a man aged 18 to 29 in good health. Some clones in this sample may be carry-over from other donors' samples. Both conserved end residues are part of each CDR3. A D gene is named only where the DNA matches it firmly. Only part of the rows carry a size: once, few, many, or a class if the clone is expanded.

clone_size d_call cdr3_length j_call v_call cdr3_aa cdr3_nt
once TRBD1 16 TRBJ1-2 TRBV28 CASSYSGTVIGYGYTF TGTGCCAGCAGTTACTCGGGGACAGTTATAGGCTATGGCTACACCTTC
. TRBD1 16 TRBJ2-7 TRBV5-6 CASSRLPGTGTYEQYF TGTGCCAGCAGCCGACTTCCCGGGACAGGGACCTACGAGCAGTACTTC
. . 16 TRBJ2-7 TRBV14 CASSRISGTTTYEQYF TGTGCCAGCAGCCGCATATCCGGGACAACGACCTACGAGCAGTACTTC
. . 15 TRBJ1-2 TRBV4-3 CASSQEGQGFYGYTF TGCGCCAGCAGCCAAGAGGGGCAGGGCTTTTATGGCTACACCTTC
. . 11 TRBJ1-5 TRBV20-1 CSAGAGQPQHF TGCAGTGCGGGGGCTGGACAGCCCCAGCATTTT
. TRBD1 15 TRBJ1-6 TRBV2 CASREKTGNNSPLHF TGTGCCAGCAGAGAAAAGACAGGGAATAATTCACCCCTCCACTTT
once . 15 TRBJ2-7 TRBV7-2 CASSLRVEQTYEQYF TGTGCCAGCAGCCTCCGAGTAGAGCAAACCTACGAGCAGTACTTC
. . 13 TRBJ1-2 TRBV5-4 CASRAPPRHGYTF TGTGCCAGCAGGGCGCCCCCAAGACATGGCTACACCTTC
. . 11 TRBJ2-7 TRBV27 CASSSSYEQYF TGTGCCAGCTCTTCCTCCTACGAGCAGTACTTC
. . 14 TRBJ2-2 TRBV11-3 CASSLDAGTGELFF TGTGCCAGCAGCTTAGACGCAGGGACCGGGGAGCTGTTTTTT